These 29 T cell receptor beta chains came from one sample sequenced in a study of prognosis after radiotherapy for stage I lung cancer. It was by two-round multiplex PCR that TCR beta CDR3 was amplified from genomic DNA. Specific primers for each TRBV and TRBJ gene were what first-round PCR used. A single record per CDR3 protein comes from TCRdb applying MiXCR to the multiplex PCR reads. The data contain about 14,000 distinct CDR3 sequences, 50% to 65% of them singletons. The sample was PBMCs, taken before or after stereotactic body radiation therapy (not recorded which). The receptors were gathered from a donor of 50 years or more with non-small cell lung cancer.

This clonotype was observed a handful of times. This chain links TRBV12-3 or TRBV12-4 with TRBJ2-6; D is uncertain. Trimming removed 8 bases at V and 0 bases at J, with 5 bases between. The CDR3 is 13 residues long. CDR3 amino acids: CASGYSGANVLTF. The CDR3 DNA is TGTGCCAGCGGATACTCTGGGGCCAACGTCCTGACTTTC.

This clonotype was picked up one time. The chain has TRBV6-1 and TRBJ2-3; TRBD1 agrees at 7 bases. Losses at the gene ends were 5 bases for V and 5 bases for J; bases not matched to a gene: 4. The CDR3 sequence is 13 residues long. The germline V gene has CDR1 MNHNS and CDR2 SASEGT. CDR3 in amino acids: CASSHNRGDTQYF. The CDR3 DNA reads TGTGCCAGCAGTCATAACAGGGGAGATACGCAGTATTTT.

This rearrangement joins TRBV27 to TRBJ2-1, with D possibly TRBD1 on 6 matching bases. V lost 5 bases, J lost 12 bases, and 20 bases lay in between. The length of the CDR3 is 14 residues. The V gene's germline CDR1 is MNHEY and CDR2 SMNVEV (reference sequence). Written as DNA, the CDR3 is TGTGCCAGCAGTCACGCCGGGACACACAATTGGCAGTTCTTC. This codes for CASSHAGTHNWQFF.

Only one count was recorded for this clonotype. The chain has TRBV19 and TRBJ1-2; possible D gene TRBD1, 5 bases. CDR1 and CDR2 from the germline V gene are LNHDA and SQIVND (reference sequence). Trimming shortened V by 4 bases and J by 2 bases, and 11 bases separated the two germline ends. There are 14 residues in the CDR3. Written as DNA, the CDR3 is TGTGCCAGTAGTACCGGGACGTTGAACTATGGCTACACCTTC. It translates to CASSTGTLNYGYTF.

This clonotype was picked up many times. The V and J genes are TRBV19 and TRBJ2-6, with TRBD1 matching 9 bases. Germline lookup yields CDR1 LNHDA and CDR2 SQIVND (reference sequence). Trimming removed 7 bases from V and 2 bases from J; junction bases left unmatched: 6. CDR3 length equals 16 residues. The CDR3 DNA follows: TGTGCCAGTAACAAACAGGGGGCAACTGGGGCCAACGTCCTGACTTTC. Translation: CASNKQGATGANVLTF.

The chain links TRBV12-3 or TRBV12-4 to TRBJ2-1; weak D call: TRBD1 (5 bases). The CDR3 totals 13 residues. V was shortened by 3 bases and J by 5 bases, with 8 bases between the two germline ends. The CDR3 DNA reads as TGTGCCAGCAGTTTGGTACAGGACAATGAGCAGTTCTTC. It specifies CASSLVQDNEQFF.

Worth noting for this clonotype: A read error likely explains this, since a far larger clone differs by one base. The CDR3 does not end in the conserved phenylalanine or tryptophan, so this is likely a read error. The V call is TRBV7-2, the J call TRBJ2-7; 9 bases match TRBD2. CDR1 and CDR2 from the germline V gene are SGHTA and FQGNSA. J gave up 4 bases and V 4 bases, and 11 bases lay outside the gene matches. The CDR3 covers 16 residues. This CDR3 reads CASSSGGTSRVYEQYL. CDR3 in DNA: TGTGCCAGCAGCTCAGGAGGGACTAGCAGAGTGTACGAGCAGTACTTA.

The chain employs TRBV19 and TRBJ2-6, with D perhaps TRBD2 (6 bases). V was pared by 7 bases and J by 1 base, with 14 bases between. The CDR3 is 16 residues long. Germline V lookup: CDR1 LNHDA, CDR2 SQIVND (reference sequence). This chain's CDR3 is CASNKSGGSGANVLTF. As DNA, the CDR3 is TGTGCCAGTAACAAATCCGGGGGATCTGGGGCCAACGTCCTGACTTTC.

Notes on this clonotype: A much larger clone sits a single nucleotide away, making a read error possible. No conserved phenylalanine or tryptophan ends this CDR3, so it is likely a read error. The DNA is left out, because the CDR3 cannot be placed on it with certainty; the CDR3 is given as TCRdb lists it. The V gene is TRBV4-3, the J gene TRBJ2-7; TRBD2 reflects the table's D call only, with no check against the DNA. From germline, CDR1 is LGHNA and CDR2 YSLEER. The CDR3 is made up of 13 amino acids, end residues included. CDR3 loop: CASSRALAGDIYL.

This clonotype is classed as medium-sized. The chain uses TRBV6-1 and TRBJ2-7; unclear D gene. The CDR3 runs to 13 residues. Germline V gives CDR1 MNHNS, CDR2 SASEGT. V shed 5 bases and J shed 2 bases, with 10 bases lying between them. CDR3 protein: CASSLDGPYEQYF. CDR3 nucleotide sequence: TGTGCCAGCAGTTTGGACGGACCCTACGAGCAGTACTTC.

The V call is TRBV20-1, the J call TRBJ2-7, with D perhaps TRBD2 (6 bases). Deletions cut 3 bases from V and 3 bases from J, with 6 bases between. In germline, CDR1 is DFQATT, CDR2 SNEGSKA (reference sequence). CDR3 size: 11 residues. CDR3 loop: CSASGGYEQYF. The CDR3 bases are TGCAGTGCTAGCGGGGGCTACGAGCAGTACTTC.

By share, this clonotype ranks as medium-sized. The chain employs TRBV4-1 and TRBJ1-5; no firm D call. V was pared by 0 bases and J by 5 bases, with 11 bases between. The germline CDR1 and CDR2 sequences are MGHRA and YSYEKL. This CDR3 contains 15 residues. The chain's CDR3 is CASSQDPNGDQPQHF. CDR3 coding DNA: TGCGCCAGCAGCCAAGACCCGAATGGAGATCAGCCCCAGCATTTT.

With regard to this clonotype: This likely stems from a read error, as it lies one base from a far larger clone. This chain links TRBV11-3 with TRBJ2-2; no definite D call. The length of the CDR3 is 14 residues. The germline V gene has CDR1 SGHNT and CDR2 YENEEA. The ends were cut back, 5 bases at V and 6 bases at J, with 13 bases in the middle. The CDR3 reads CASSLEPQAGELFF. DNA of the CDR3: TGTGCCAGCAGCCTGGAGCCGCAGGCCGGGGAGCTGTTTTTT. The complete variable domain, with remaining parts taken from reference TRBV11-3 and TRBJ2-2, reads EAGVVQSPRYKIIEKKQPVAFWCNPISGHNTLYWYLQNLGQGPELLIRYENEEAVDDSQLPKDRFSAERLKGVDSTLKIQPAELGDSAVYLCASSLEPQAGELFFGEGSRLTVL.

This clonotype was seen just once. An end of the junction does not agree with germline; a read error may underlie this. The chain combines TRBV7-2 with TRBJ1-3; D may be TRBD1 (5 bases). This CDR3 spans 18 amino acids. Germline loops: CDR1 SGHTA, CDR2 FQGNSA. DNA for the CDR3: TGTGCCATCAGCTCTCCTTCCGGGACCTACGGGTCTGGAAACACCATATATTTT. Its protein is CAISSPSGTYGSGNTIYF.

Many counts were recorded for this clonotype. The rearrangement uses TRBV12-3 or TRBV12-4 and TRBJ2-5, with 11 bases lining up with TRBD1. After removal of 0 bases from V and 5 bases from J, the junction contained 11 bases not matched to a gene. This CDR3 region has 18 residues. The CDR3 DNA is TGTGCCAGCAGTTTAGCTATATTTGCCGGGACAGGGGGGGAGACCCAGTACTTC. Its translation: CASSLAIFAGTGGETQYF.

This clonotype was seen ten or more times. The CDR3, as DNA: TGTGCCAGCAGTAGTAGCGGGCGAGGCGAGACCCAGTACTTC. Translating gives CASSSSGRGETQYF. The V gene is TRBV6-1, the J gene TRBJ2-5; 7 bases are a match to TRBD2. V was clipped by 5 bases and J by 5 bases; unmatched bases: 8. The CDR3 is made up of 14 amino acids. Germline V lookup: CDR1 MNHNS, CDR2 SASEGT.

A remark on this clonotype: The junction and the germline gene differ at one end; a read error may be behind it. The genes are TRBV2 and TRBJ2-2; 12 nucleotides agree with TRBD2. The CDR3 runs 15 residues. Germline CDR1 is SNHLY and CDR2 is FYNNEI. The CDR3 is CANSVRTSGAGELFF. CDR3 coding DNA: TGCGCCAACAGTGTTAGGACTAGCGGGGCCGGGGAGCTGTTTTTT.

V usage is TRBV5-1 and J usage is TRBJ2-2, with no clear D. V was trimmed by 6 bases and J by 6 bases, leaving 15 bases between them. The germline V gene has CDR1 SGHRS and CDR2 YFSETQ. The CDR3 loop spans 14 amino acids. CDR3 amino acids: CASTPSGGSGELFF. CDR3 nucleotides: TGCGCCAGCACCCCGTCCGGCGGCTCCGGGGAGCTGTTTTTT. Full variable domain (outside the CDR3, taken from reference TRBV5-1 and TRBJ2-2): KAGVTQTPRYLIKTRGQQVTLSCSPISGHRSVSWYQQTPGQGLQFLFEYFSETQRNKGNFPGRFSGRQFSNSRSEMNVSTLELGDSALYLCASTPSGGSGELFFGEGSRLTVL.

This clonotype was counted at least ten times. This sequence may be a read error, since a much larger clone differs from it by one base. In DNA, the CDR3 is TGCGCCAGCAGCTTGGGGCCAGCGGGAAAGTACAATGAGCAGTTCTTC. This gives the protein CASSLGPAGKYNEQFF. The chain uses TRBV5-1 and TRBJ2-1; TRBD2 matches 7 bases. V was clipped by 0 bases and J by 4 bases; unmatched bases: 7. Germline CDR1 and CDR2: SGHRS and YFSETQ. The CDR3 has 16 residues.

The table lists this clonotype with a count of one. V and J are TRBV5-8 and TRBJ2-2, with D uncertain. The CDR3 runs 17 residues. CDR1 is SGHTS, CDR2 YDEGEE, per germline. Deletions cut 0 bases from V and 14 bases from J, with 26 bases between. CDR3 amino acids: CASSLAWVLSNTGYLFF. Written as DNA, the CDR3 is TGTGCCAGCAGCTTGGCCTGGGTCCTATCGAACACCGGGTATCTGTTTTTT. The whole variable domain, remainder taken from reference TRBV5-8 and TRBJ2-2, is EAGVTQSPTHLIKTRGQQATLRCSPISGHTSVYWYQQALGLGLQFLLWYDEGEERNRGNFPPRFSGRQFPNYSSELNVNALELEDSALYLCASSLAWVLSNTGYLFFGEGSRLTVL.

A note on this clonotype: A far larger clone is only one base removed, so a read error is likely. The V and J genes are TRBV6-8 and TRBJ1-5; D is perhaps TRBD1 (5 bases). This CDR3 has 15 residues. V lost 7 bases to trimming and J lost 2 bases, with 15 bases between them. Per the germline V gene, CDR1 is MNHGY and CDR2 is SAAAGT. CDR3 in DNA: TGTGCCAGCAAGTATGTAGGGGTCGGCAATCAGCCCCAGCATTTT. Its translation is CASKYVGVGNQPQHF.

This chain joins TRBV30 and TRBJ1-4; D ambiguous. The CDR3 length is 14 residues. V shed 0 bases and J shed 7 bases, with 12 bases lying between them. The germline gives CDR1 GTSNPN, CDR2 SVGIG (reference sequence). CDR3 coding DNA: TGTGCCTGGAGTGTGAAAGGGTTTGGTGAAAAACTGTTTTTT. Translation: CAWSVKGFGEKLFF.

Notes on this clonotype: Since the CDR3 does not end with the conserved phenylalanine or tryptophan, this likely comes from a read error. The V and J genes are TRBV19 and TRBJ1-1; D perhaps matches TRBD1 (6 bases). In germline, CDR1 is LNHDA, CDR2 SQIVND (reference sequence). This CDR3 has 13 residues. The germline V and J ends were trimmed by 3 bases and 6 bases, with 11 bases remaining between them. The DNA of the CDR3 is TGTGCCAGTAGTATGGGTCAGGGGTCTGAAGCTTTCTCT. Protein sequence: CASSMGQGSEAFS.

This clonotype was seen at least ten times. This chain joins TRBV6-2 or TRBV6-3 and TRBJ2-4; 9 nucleotides line up with TRBD1. Unmatched junction bases numbered 8, after V lost 5 bases and J lost 0 bases. From germline, CDR1 is MNHEY and CDR2 SVGEGT. The CDR3 runs 17 residues. In DNA form, the CDR3 reads TGTGCCAGCAGTCCCGGGACAGGGAAGGAAGCCAAAAACATTCAGTACTTC. Translated, it gives CASSPGTGKEAKNIQYF.

Details on this clonotype: The DNA is left out, because the CDR3 cannot be placed on it with certainty; the CDR3 is given as TCRdb lists it. The gene calls are TRBV11-2 and TRBJ2-7; TRBD2 is taken as the D call from the table, unchecked against the DNA. The CDR3 spans 19 amino acids, including both terminal residues. Per the germline V gene, CDR1 is SGHAT and CDR2 is FQNNGV. CDR3: CASSFYICSAQGQAYEQYF.

This clonotype is classed as medium-sized. The chain has TRBV6-1 and TRBJ2-3, with D maybe TRBD2 (6 bases). The CDR3 totals 14 residues. Germline assignment: CDR1 MNHNS and CDR2 SASEGT. V was pared by 2 bases and J by 6 bases, with 12 bases between. The CDR3 nucleotides read TGTGCCAGCAGTGAAAGGAGGGGATCGGATACGCAGTATTTT. Protein product: CASSERRGSDTQYF.

The genes are TRBV19 and TRBJ2-7, with 11 positions matching TRBD2. From germline, CDR1 is LNHDA and CDR2 SQIVND (reference sequence). J lost 1 base, V lost 4 bases, and 6 bases had no gene match. The CDR3 sequence is 16 residues long. The CDR3 loop is CASSTRTSGSSYEQYF. Here the CDR3 DNA reads TGTGCCAGTAGTACCCGGACTAGCGGGTCTTCCTACGAGCAGTACTTC.

The chain couples TRBV25-1 to TRBJ1-2, with D possibly being TRBD1 (5 bases). Germline V gene lookup returns CDR1 MGHDK and CDR2 SYGVNS. The CDR3 consists of 16 residues. With 6 bases removed from V and 7 bases from J, the gap between germline ends came to 24 bases. The CDR3 here is CASSSPQVREVGGYTF. CDR3 nucleotide sequence: TGTGCCAGCAGCAGCCCACAGGTTCGGGAGGTTGGTGGCTACACCTTC.

The sample holds one count of this clonotype. V and J are TRBV6-2 or TRBV6-3 and TRBJ2-2; weak D call: TRBD2 (5 bases). Germline values: CDR1 MNHEY, CDR2 SVGEGT. The CDR3 totals 13 residues. Trimming took 5 bases from V and 1 from J, leaving 5 bases between them. CDR3 region: CASSSGNTGELFF. CDR3 nucleotides: TGTGCCAGCAGTAGCGGGAACACCGGGGAGCTGTTTTTT.